The 8 T cell receptor beta chains below come from one sample, sequenced in a study of blood T cell repertoires in COVID-19. Measured with immunoSEQ multiplex PCR; TCRdb has only the in-frame clones, and not every one. The table lists 110,000 to 150,000 clones, roughly 80% of them singletons, with 3% to 4.5% in the top ten. The material sequenced was peripheral blood. The receptor set was obtained from an older man who had recovered from COVID-19.

This clone was detected many times. The V call is TRBV5-6, the J call TRBJ2-7; 12 nucleotides line up with TRBD1. The trim removed 4 bases at V and 4 bases at J, leaving 9 bases unmatched. Per germline, CDR1 SGHDT and CDR2 YYEEEE. This CDR3 is built from 16 residues. The CDR3 bases are TGTGCCAGCAGCACTGGGACAGGGGGCTTCGGGTACGAGCAGTACTTC. Protein sequence: CASSTGTGGFGYEQYF.

This clone has more than one count but fewer than ten. The chain employs TRBV6-5 and TRBJ2-7; 7 bases line up with TRBD2. In germline, CDR1 is MNHEY, CDR2 SVGAGI. The CDR3 spans 15 residues. J lost 4 bases, V lost 6 bases, and 12 bases had no gene match. CDR3 sequence: CASRTALAPWYEQYF. In DNA form, the CDR3 reads TGTGCCAGCAGAACGGCACTAGCGCCATGGTACGAGCAGTACTTC.

The chain couples TRBV18 to TRBJ2-5, with 7 bases fitting TRBD2. Germline V gene lookup returns CDR1 KGHSH and CDR2 LQKENI. The CDR3 has 11 residues. After removal of 9 bases from V and 5 bases from J, the junction contained 3 bases not matched to a gene. CDR3 nucleotide sequence: TGTGCCAGTAGGCGGGAGGAGACCCAGTACTTC. Translation gives CASRREETQYF.

The chain uses TRBV20-1 and TRBJ2-7, with D possibly being TRBD1 (5 bases). V lost 3 bases and J 2 bases, leaving 5 bases between the germline ends. CDR1 and CDR2 from the germline V gene are DFQATT and SNEGSKA (reference sequence). The CDR3 is 11 amino acids. This CDR3 is CSARTAYEQYF. As DNA, the CDR3 is TGCAGTGCTAGGACAGCCTACGAGCAGTACTTC.

The chain employs TRBV5-4 and TRBJ2-5, with D unclear. CDR3 length: 14 residues. Germline values: CDR1 SGHNT, CDR2 YYREEE (reference sequence). Trimming took off 4 bases at V and 5 bases at J, with 15 bases between the two ends. CDR3 region: CASSPGSPLETQYF. The CDR3 bases are TGTGCCAGCAGCCCAGGTTCCCCTCTGGAGACCCAGTACTTC.

The genes are TRBV7-3 and TRBJ1-6; D is perhaps TRBD1 (5 bases). The V end was cut by 2 bases, the J end by 6 bases, with 11 bases between. This CDR3 has 15 amino acids. Germline V gene sequence: CDR1 SGHTA, CDR2 FQGTGA. The CDR3 DNA follows: TGTGCCAGCAGCTTAGTCGCGGGACTTAATTCACCCCTCCACTTT. Translating gives CASSLVAGLNSPLHF.

This chain joins TRBV29-1 and TRBJ1-1; the D gene is possibly TRBD1 (6 bases). The CDR3 totals 12 residues. V gave up 6 bases and J gave up 2 bases, with 10 bases separating them. Germline V lookup: CDR1 SQVTM, CDR2 ANQGSEA. The CDR3 is CSVATGNTEAFF. The DNA of the CDR3 is TGCAGCGTCGCGACAGGAAACACTGAAGCTTTCTTT.

The chain couples TRBV19 to TRBJ2-7, with D possibly matching TRBD1 (5 bases). V gave up 3 bases and J gave up 3 bases, with 12 bases separating them. This CDR3 has 14 residues. The germline gives CDR1 LNHDA, CDR2 SQIVND (reference sequence). CDR3 residues: CASSILGHLYEQYF. DNA for the CDR3: TGTGCCAGTAGTATTCTGGGGCATCTCTACGAGCAGTACTTC.